A single sample gave rise to the 10 T cell receptor beta chains below, sequenced in a study of blood T cell repertoires in COVID-19. Profiling relied on immunoSEQ multiplex PCR, and the TCRdb table lists in-frame clones only, not all of them. The table includes 200,000 to 300,000 clones, around nine tenths detected once. The sequenced sample was PBMCs or T cells enriched from blood (not recorded which). These receptor sequences come from a woman aged 25-40 years who had recovered from COVID-19.

About this clone: This same CDR3 is encoded by further DNA sequences in the sample. V usage is TRBV19 and J usage is TRBJ1-1; D remains unclear. Trimming took off 5 bases at V and 6 bases at J, with 10 bases between the two ends. The CDR3 extends over 12 amino acids. Looked up from germline, CDR1 is LNHDA and CDR2 is SQIVND (reference sequence). As DNA, the CDR3 is TGTGCCAGTAGTCGCGGCTCCCCTGAAGCTTTCTTT. Translating it yields CASSRGSPEAFF. Supplemented by reference TRBV19 and TRBJ1-1, the full variable domain reads DGGITQSPKYLFRKEGQNVTLSCEQNLNHDAMYWYRQDPGQGLRLIYYSQIVNDFQKGDIAEGYSVSREKKESFPLTVTSAQKNPTAFYLCASSRGSPEAFFGQGTRLTVV.

This chain joins TRBV19 and TRBJ2-1; weak D call: TRBD1 (5 bases). Trimming left V 5 bases short and J 0 bases short, with 14 bases between. Germline CDR1 reads LNHDA; CDR2 reads SQIVND (reference sequence). This CDR3 region has 16 residues. The CDR3 nucleotides are TGTGCCAGTAGTGAGTCTTACAGGAGCTCCTACAATGAGCAGTTCTTC. It yields the protein CASSESYRSSYNEQFF.

For the CDR3, the DNA is TGTGCCAGCAGCCAAGGAGGAGGTCTAGCGGGAGGGGTTGAGCAGTTCTTC. Its translation is CASSQGGGLAGGVEQFF. The rearrangement joins TRBV14 to TRBJ2-1; 12 nucleotides agree with TRBD2. Germline values: CDR1 SGHDN, CDR2 FVKESK. The junction had 10 bases not matched to a gene; V was cut back by 1 base and J by 9 bases. The CDR3 totals 17 residues.

This chain links TRBV18 with TRBJ1-5; perhaps TRBD1 as D (5 bases). The CDR3 extends over 16 amino acids. Germline loops: CDR1 KGHSH, CDR2 LQKENI. V gave up 3 bases and J gave up 4 bases, with 16 bases separating them. Written as DNA, the CDR3 is TGTGCCAGCTCACCGGAGGCAGCTGGGGGGAATCAGCCCCAGCATTTT. Its translation is CASSPEAAGGNQPQHF.

The chain recombines TRBV7-6 with TRBJ2-1, with D perhaps TRBD1 (7 bases). The CDR3 loop spans 17 amino acids. The ends were cut back, 5 bases at V and 4 bases at J, with 21 bases in the middle. Germline assignment: CDR1 SGHVS and CDR2 FNYEAQ. In DNA form, the CDR3 reads TGTGCCAGCAGCGCCACCAGGGGGAGGAATAGGTACAATGAGCAGTTCTTC. Its translation is CASSATRGRNRYNEQFF. Drawing the rest from reference TRBV7-6 and TRBJ2-1, the complete variable domain is GAGVSQSPRYKVTKRGQDVALRCDPISGHVSLYWYRQALGQGPEFLTYFNYEAQQDKSGLPNDRFSAERPEGSISTLTIQRTEQRDSAMYRCASSATRGRNRYNEQFFGPGTRLTVL.

J is TRBJ1-5 and V is TRBV5-1; no firm D call. The germline CDR1 and CDR2 sequences are SGHRS and YFSETQ. CDR3 length equals 14 residues. The V end lost 0 bases, the J end lost 4 bases, and 8 bases lay between the germline ends. This CDR3 reads CASSLVGENQPQHF. The CDR3 DNA sequence: TGCGCCAGCAGCTTGGTTGGGGAGAATCAGCCCCAGCATTTT. The variable domain in full, with the rest retrieved from reference TRBV5-1 and TRBJ1-5, is KAGVTQTPRYLIKTRGQQVTLSCSPISGHRSVSWYQQTPGQGLQFLFEYFSETQRNKGNFPGRFSGRQFSNSRSEMNVSTLELGDSALYLCASSLVGENQPQHFGDGTRLSIL.

The chain uses TRBV24-1 and TRBJ2-1; TRBD2 might be the D (6 bases). The V gene's germline CDR1 is KGHDR and CDR2 SFDVKD. V was trimmed by 8 bases and J by 8 bases, leaving 21 bases between them. The CDR3 totals 15 residues. Here the CDR3 DNA reads TGTGCCACCAAAGGGGCGGGGACCCCTAGGGATGAGCAGTTCTTC. It encodes CATKGAGTPRDEQFF.

The rearrangement links TRBV7-2 to TRBJ1-1; 8 nucleotides line up with TRBD1. The CDR3 runs to 15 residues. V shed 6 bases, J shed 4 bases, and the junction held 10 bases outside the gene matches. Germline V lookup: CDR1 SGHTA, CDR2 FQGNSA. CDR3 sequence: CASSQTGTGGTEAFF. CDR3 sequence (DNA): TGTGCCAGCAGTCAAACCGGGACAGGTGGCACTGAAGCTTTCTTT. Combining the CDR3 with reference TRBV7-2 and TRBJ1-1 gives the whole variable domain GAGVSQSPSNKVTEKGKDVELRCDPISGHTALYWYRQSLGQGLEFLIYFQGNSAPDKSGLPSDRFSAERTGGSVSTLTIQRTQQEDSAVYLCASSQTGTGGTEAFFGQGTRLTVV.

This chain joins TRBV5-1 and TRBJ2-1; TRBD1 agrees at 11 bases. The CDR3 consists of 16 residues. The V gene end was trimmed by 2 bases and the J gene end by 8 bases; junction bases not matched to a gene: 9. Germline V gene data show CDR1 as SGHRS and CDR2 as YFSETQ. Here the CDR3 reads CASSLTTGQGGDEQFF. The CDR3 nucleotides read TGCGCCAGCAGCTTAACAACGGGACAGGGGGGCGATGAGCAGTTCTTC.

The rearrangement joins TRBV9 to TRBJ2-3, with TRBD2 matching 7 bases. The CDR3 is 15 amino acids. Germline V CDR1 and CDR2: SGDLS, YYNGEE. Trimming cost V 3 bases and J 2 bases; bases outside gene matches: 6. CDR3 amino acids: CASSASAGLTDTQYF. CDR3 bases: TGTGCCAGCAGCGCCTCAGCGGGACTCACAGATACGCAGTATTTT. Full variable domain (remainder filled in from reference TRBV9 and TRBJ2-3): DSGVTQTPKHLITATGQRVTLRCSPRSGDLSVYWYQQSLDQGLQFLIQYYNGEERAKGNILERFSAQQFPDLHSELNLSSLELGDSALYFCASSASAGLTDTQYFGPGTRLTVL.